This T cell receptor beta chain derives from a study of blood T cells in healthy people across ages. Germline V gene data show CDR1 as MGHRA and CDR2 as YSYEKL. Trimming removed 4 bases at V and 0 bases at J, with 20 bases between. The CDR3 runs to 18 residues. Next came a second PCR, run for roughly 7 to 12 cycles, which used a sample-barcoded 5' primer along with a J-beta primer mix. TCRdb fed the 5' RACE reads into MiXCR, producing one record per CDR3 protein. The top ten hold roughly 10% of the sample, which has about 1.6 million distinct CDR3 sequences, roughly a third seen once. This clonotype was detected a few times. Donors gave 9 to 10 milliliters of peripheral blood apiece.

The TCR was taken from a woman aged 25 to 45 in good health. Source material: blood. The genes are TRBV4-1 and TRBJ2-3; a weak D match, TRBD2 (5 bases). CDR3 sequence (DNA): TGCGCCAGCAGCCCTGGAAGCGGTGTCATCTCGAGCACAGATACGCAGTATTTT. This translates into CASSPGSGVISSTDTQYF.